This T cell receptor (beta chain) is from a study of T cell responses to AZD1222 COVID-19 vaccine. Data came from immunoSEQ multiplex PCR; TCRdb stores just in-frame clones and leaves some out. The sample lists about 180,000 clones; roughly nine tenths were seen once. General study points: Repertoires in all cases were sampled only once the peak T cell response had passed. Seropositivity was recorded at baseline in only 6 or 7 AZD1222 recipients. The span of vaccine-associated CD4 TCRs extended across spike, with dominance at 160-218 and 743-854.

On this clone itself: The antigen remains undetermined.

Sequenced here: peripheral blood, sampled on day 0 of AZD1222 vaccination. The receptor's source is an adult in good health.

The CDR3 DNA sequence: TGTGCCAGCAGTCCCGGGGACTGGGCCTACGAGCAGTACTTC. Its translation: CASSPGDWAYEQYF. The V gene is TRBV28, the J gene TRBJ2-7, with D possibly matching TRBD2 (6 bases). The CDR3 length is 14 residues. Germline-derived CDR1 and CDR2 are MDHEN and SYDVKM. Trimming pared 5 bases from V and 2 bases from J, leaving 13 bases between.